This TCR beta chain was retrieved from a study of CXCR3-negative and CXCR3-positive naive CD8 T cells. Details on this clonotype: Its specificity is not known.

UMI-labeled 5' RACE TRB cDNA libraries were prepared from the cells. TCRdb reprocessed the 5' RACE reads; each CDR3 protein has one entry and no DNA is given. This table holds roughly 48,000 distinct CDR3 sequences. The CDR3 sequence is 16 residues long. The sorter processed each CD8+ T cell subset in triplicate at hundreds of thousands of cells apiece. Study conclusions and caveats: Naive cells used TRBV-TRBJ genes in much the same way whether CXCR3-negative or CXCR3-positive; memory cells did not.

The source of this sequence is a human donor in good health. Some clones in this sample may be carry-over from other donors' samples. Sequenced input: memory CD8+ T cells from blood. The chain is built from TRBV21-1 and TRBJ2-5; the D call of TRBD1 rests on TCRdb alone, since no DNA is present to check it. TRBV21-1 is described as a pseudogene. CDR3 amino acids: CASSTLNGTGRETQYF.